This T cell receptor beta chain was identified in a study of cytomegalovirus exposure and HLA in healthy donors. Study in general: One earlier analysis, a look at 150 million to 200 million T cells, found some 120 million unique TCR beta sequences.

This clone was counted between two and nine times. What it binds is not known. The study ran its PCR with 60 Vbeta and 13 Jbeta primers. Profiling relied on immunoSEQ multiplex PCR, and the TCRdb table lists in-frame clones only, not all of them. The top ten clones hold 5.5% to 6% of a sample with some 130,000 clones, roughly four fifths of them seen once. From germline, CDR1 is WNHNN and CDR2 SYGVQD (reference sequence). The V gene lost 3 bases and the J gene lost 6 bases, with 20 bases spanning the gap. The CDR3 loop spans 16 amino acids. The study's findings and limits: What a later analysis reportedly showed was that an Asian-associated ancestry cluster had fewer N-insertions than the 666-donor mean. Per published reports, the classifier diagnosed cytomegalovirus status with high specificity and sensitivity. The study listed roughly 160 cytomegalovirus-associated TCR beta chains.

The chain couples TRBV10-1 to TRBJ1-2, with D maybe TRBD1 (5 bases). The sequence derives from a woman aged 40 to 50 in good health and CMV-seropositive. The sample consisted of PBMCs. The CDR3 here is CASSDHPFGAIDGYTF. The DNA for the CDR3 is TGCGCCAGCAGTGACCACCCATTTGGGGCCATCGATGGCTACACCTTC.